These T cell receptor beta chains were read from a single sample in a study of CD8+ T cells in alopecia areata. Here immunoSEQ multiplex PCR was the method, and the copy in TCRdb shows in-frame clones only, minus some. This table has 7,000 or so clones, roughly 64% appearing once. The sample consisted of skin, taken at week 4, from a patient treated with tofacitinib. The receptor set was obtained from a human donor with alopecia areata. Each CDR3 is given with its conserved first and last residue. A D gene is named only where the DNA matches it firmly. Only part of the rows carry a size: once, few, many, or a class if the clone is expanded.

V: TRBV27
size: few
J: TRBJ2-3
D: TRBD2
DNA: TGTGCCAGCAGAGCACTAGCGGGGGGGTCAGATACGCAGTATTTT
CDR3: CASRALAGGSDTQYF

V: TRBV5-1
size: NA
J: TRBJ1-3
D: NA
DNA: TGCGCCAGCAGCTTGGTCTCAGAGTCGGGAAACACCATATATTTT
CDR3: CASSLVSESGNTIYF

V: TRBV7-2
size: NA
J: TRBJ2-1
D: TRBD2
DNA: TGTGCCAGCAGTGAAGAGCGGGGGGGATACAATGAGCAGTTCTTC
CDR3: CASSEERGGYNEQFF

V: TRBV28
size: few
J: TRBJ2-3
D: TRBD2
DNA: TGTGCCAGCAGTTCACAGATACGCATGGTAGCGGGAGTTTTGGATACGCAGTATTTT
CDR3: CASSSQIRMVAGVLDTQYF

V: TRBV21-1
size: NA
J: TRBJ1-1
D: NA
DNA: TGTGCCAGCAGAAACCTAATAGCTAACACAATTCGCACTGAAGCTTTCTTT
CDR3: CASRNLIANTIRTEAFF

V: TRBV7-7
size: NA
J: TRBJ2-6
D: NA
DNA: TGTGCCAGCAGCAGTCCACAAAGTCGGGCCAACGTCCTGACTTTC
CDR3: CASSSPQSRANVLTF

V: TRBV5-4
size: NA
J: TRBJ1-4
D: NA
DNA: TGTGCCAGCAGCCGCGCGGCCTCCTCTAATGAAAAACTGTTTTTT
CDR3: CASSRAASSNEKLFF

V: TRBV27
size: once
J: TRBJ1-2
D: TRBD1
DNA: TGTGCCAGCTCTACTCGCGGACAGGGGGTAGTTGGCTACACCTTC
CDR3: CASSTRGQGVVGYTF

V: TRBV7-2
size: few
J: TRBJ2-7
D: TRBD2
DNA: TGTGCCAGCAGCTTAGATCCGACTAGCGGGACCGAGCAGTACTTC
CDR3: CASSLDPTSGTEQYF

V: TRBV5-1
size: NA
J: TRBJ2-3
D: TRBD1
DNA: TGCGCCAGCAGCTTGGATCACAGGGGGCGGTGGTCTAGCACAGATACGCAGTATTTT
CDR3: CASSLDHRGRWSSTDTQYF

V: TRBV5-4
size: NA
J: TRBJ1-3
D: NA
DNA: TGTGCCAGCAGCCAAGGACAGAGCTCTGGAAACACCATATATTTT
CDR3: CASSQGQSSGNTIYF

V: TRBV10-3
size: NA
J: TRBJ2-1
D: TRBD1
DNA: TGTGCCATCAGTGAAAAACAGGGGGCGGAGCAGTTCTTC
CDR3: CAISEKQGAEQFF

V: TRBV7-3
size: NA
J: TRBJ2-2
D: NA
DNA: TGTGCCAGCAGCTTACTAGCGAGCGGGGAGCTGTTTTTT
CDR3: CASSLLASGELFF

V: TRBV18
size: few
J: TRBJ2-6
D: NA
DNA: TGTGCCAGCTCACCACAGGGAGCTGGGGCCAACGTCCTGACTTTC
CDR3: CASSPQGAGANVLTF

V: TRBV6-1
size: NA
J: TRBJ2-2
D: TRBD2
DNA: TGTGCCAGCAGTGAACGAGCGGGAGGCACGAACACCGGGGAGCTGTTTTTT
CDR3: CASSERAGGTNTGELFF

V: TRBV2
size: few
J: TRBJ2-3
D: TRBD2
DNA: TGTGCCAGCAGTGAAGTAGGGACTACCGGAGATACGCAGTATTTT
CDR3: CASSEVGTTGDTQYF

V: TRBV7-3
size: NA
J: TRBJ1-2
D: TRBD1
DNA: TGTGCCAGCAGCCCTGGGACAGGTCGGGGCTATGGCTACACCTTC
CDR3: CASSPGTGRGYGYTF

V: TRBV4-3
size: NA
J: TRBJ2-5
D: TRBD1
DNA: TGCGCCAGCAGCCAAGAATTGTCAGGGGGTAGAGAGACCCAGTACTTC
CDR3: CASSQELSGGRETQYF

V: TRBV7-3
size: NA
J: TRBJ2-2
D: TRBD1
DNA: TGTGCCAGCAGCTGGGGACAGGGTGGGACCGGGGAGCTGTTTTTT
CDR3: CASSWGQGGTGELFF

V: TRBV21-1
size: NA
J: TRBJ2-3
D: NA
DNA: TGTGCCAGCAGCACCCTAGATCCCGCGCCTCCTTCGTATTTT
CDR3: CASSTLDPAPPSYF

V: TRBV6-5
size: few
J: TRBJ2-7
D: NA
DNA: TGTGCCAGCAGTCACCGGGACGGCTCCTACGAGCAGTACTTC
CDR3: CASSHRDGSYEQYF

V: TRBV15
size: NA
J: TRBJ2-3
D: TRBD2
DNA: TGTGCCACCAGCATAGGGACTAGCGGGTCAGATACGCAGTATTTT
CDR3: CATSIGTSGSDTQYF

V: TRBV28
size: NA
J: TRBJ2-1
D: TRBD2
DNA: TGTGCCAGCAGCCCCGGGACTACCAATCCCAATGAGCAGTTCTTC
CDR3: CASSPGTTNPNEQFF

V: TRBV19
size: NA
J: TRBJ1-2
D: NA
DNA: TGTGCCAGTAGTCCCTCCGGGACCCAGGGAGGTTATGGCTACACCTTC
CDR3: CASSPSGTQGGYGYTF

V: TRBV5-1
size: NA
J: TRBJ2-5
D: NA
DNA: TGCGCCAGCAGCTTGAATCCTAGCAGGGGAGAGACCCAGTACTTC
CDR3: CASSLNPSRGETQYF

V: TRBV28
size: few
J: TRBJ2-3
D: TRBD2
DNA: TGTGCCAGCAGTTTTGCTAGCGGAGGGGTAGATACGCAGTATTTT
CDR3: CASSFASGGVDTQYF

V: TRBV25-1
size: NA
J: TRBJ1-2
D: TRBD1
DNA: TGTGCCAGCAGTGAAGGACAGGGGGCAAACTATGGCTACACCTTC
CDR3: CASSEGQGANYGYTF

V: TRBV7-7
size: NA
J: TRBJ1-1
D: NA
DNA: TGTGCCAGCAGCAGAAGCGGTGAAGCTTTCTTT
CDR3: CASSRSGEAFF

V: TRBV5-1
size: NA
J: TRBJ2-1
D: TRBD1
DNA: TGCGCCAGCAGCTTTACGACAGGGGCGAAACTCTACAATGAGCAGTTCTTC
CDR3: CASSFTTGAKLYNEQFF

V: TRBV29-1
size: few
J: TRBJ2-5
D: NA
DNA: TGCAGCGTTGGAGAGACCCAGTACTTC
CDR3: CSVGETQYF

V: TRBV7-2
size: NA
J: TRBJ1-3
D: NA
DNA: TGTGCCAGCAGCAGCCGGGGCGCCTCGGGCGGAAACACCATATATTTT
CDR3: CASSSRGASGGNTIYF

V: TRBV14
size: NA
J: TRBJ2-1
D: NA
DNA: TGTGCCAGCAGCCAAGTCTGGAGCACCGGTGAGCAGTTCTTC
CDR3: CASSQVWSTGEQFF

V: TRBV7-6
size: NA
J: TRBJ2-6
D: TRBD1
DNA: TGTGCCAGCAGCCTGGACAGGGCTAGCGTCCTGACTTTC
CDR3: CASSLDRASVLTF

V: TRBV28
size: few
J: TRBJ2-1
D: NA
DNA: TGTGCCAGCAGAATGGGTAGCGTCCGGACAAGTGAGCAGTTCTTC
CDR3: CASRMGSVRTSEQFF